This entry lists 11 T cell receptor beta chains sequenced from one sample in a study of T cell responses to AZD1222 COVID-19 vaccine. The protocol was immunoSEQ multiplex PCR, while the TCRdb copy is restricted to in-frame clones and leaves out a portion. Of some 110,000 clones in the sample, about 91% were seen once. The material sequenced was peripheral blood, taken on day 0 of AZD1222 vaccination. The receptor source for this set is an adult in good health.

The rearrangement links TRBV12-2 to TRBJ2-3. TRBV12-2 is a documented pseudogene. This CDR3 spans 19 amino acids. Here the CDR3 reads CASRLVGLVGDQCTDTQYF. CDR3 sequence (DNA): TGTGCAAGTCGCTTAGTGGGGCTAGTGGGGGATCAATGCACAGATACGCAGTATTTT.

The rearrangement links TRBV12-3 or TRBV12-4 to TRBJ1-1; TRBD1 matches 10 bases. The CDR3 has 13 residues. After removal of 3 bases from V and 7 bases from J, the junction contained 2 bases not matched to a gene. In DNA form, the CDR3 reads TGTGCCAGCAGTTTGACAGGGGGCGTTGAAGCTTTCTTT. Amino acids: CASSLTGGVEAFF.

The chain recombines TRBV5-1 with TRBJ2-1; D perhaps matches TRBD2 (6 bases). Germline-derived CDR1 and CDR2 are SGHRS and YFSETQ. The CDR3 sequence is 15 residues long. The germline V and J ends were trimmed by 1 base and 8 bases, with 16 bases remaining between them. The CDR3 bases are TGCGCCAGCAGCTTGATGGACTACCGCCTGGATGAGCAGTTCTTC. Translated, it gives CASSLMDYRLDEQFF.

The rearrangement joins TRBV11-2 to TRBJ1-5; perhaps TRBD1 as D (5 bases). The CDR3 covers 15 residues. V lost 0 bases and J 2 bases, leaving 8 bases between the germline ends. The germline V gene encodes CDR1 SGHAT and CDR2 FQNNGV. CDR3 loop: CASSLDWGRNQPQHF. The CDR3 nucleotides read TGTGCCAGCAGCTTAGATTGGGGACGCAATCAGCCCCAGCATTTT.

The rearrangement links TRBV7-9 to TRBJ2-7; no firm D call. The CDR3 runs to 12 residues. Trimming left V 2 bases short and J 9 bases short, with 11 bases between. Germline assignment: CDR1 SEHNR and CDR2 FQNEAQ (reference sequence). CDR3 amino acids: CASSLSLGPQYF. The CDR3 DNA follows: TGTGCCAGCAGCTTAAGTTTAGGACCGCAGTACTTC.

The CDR3 loop is CASSERVVTNSNQPQHF. In DNA form, the CDR3 reads TGTGCCAGCAGTGAAAGGGTCGTCACAAATAGCAATCAGCCCCAGCATTTT. V and J are TRBV6-1 and TRBJ1-5; D gene uncertain. Germline V gene sequence: CDR1 MNHNS, CDR2 SASEGT. This CDR3 spans 17 amino acids. Trimming left V 2 bases short and J 0 bases short, with 14 bases between.

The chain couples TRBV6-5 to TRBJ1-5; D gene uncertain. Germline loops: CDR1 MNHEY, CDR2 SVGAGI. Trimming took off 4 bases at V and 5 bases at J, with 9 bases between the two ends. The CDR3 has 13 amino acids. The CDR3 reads CASSSNKDQPQHF. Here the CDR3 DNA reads TGTGCCAGCAGTTCCAACAAAGATCAGCCCCAGCATTTT.

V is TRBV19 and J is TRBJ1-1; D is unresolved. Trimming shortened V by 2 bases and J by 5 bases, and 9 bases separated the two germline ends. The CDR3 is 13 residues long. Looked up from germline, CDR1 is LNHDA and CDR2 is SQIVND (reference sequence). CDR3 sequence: CASSIQGWTEAFF. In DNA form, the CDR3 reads TGTGCCAGTAGTATACAAGGGTGGACTGAAGCTTTCTTT.

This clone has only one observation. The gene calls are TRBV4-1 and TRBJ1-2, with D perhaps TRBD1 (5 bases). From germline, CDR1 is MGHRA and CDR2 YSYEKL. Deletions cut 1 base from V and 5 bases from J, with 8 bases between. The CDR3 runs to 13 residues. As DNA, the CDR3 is TGCGCCAGCAGCCAAGTTACAGGTTATGGCTACACCTTC. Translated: CASSQVTGYGYTF.

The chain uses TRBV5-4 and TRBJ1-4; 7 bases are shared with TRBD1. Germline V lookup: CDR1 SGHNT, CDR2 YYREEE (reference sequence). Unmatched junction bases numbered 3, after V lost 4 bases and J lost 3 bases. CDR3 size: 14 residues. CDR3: CASSPGQSNEKLFF. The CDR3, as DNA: TGTGCCAGCAGCCCGGGACAGTCTAATGAAAAACTGTTTTTT.

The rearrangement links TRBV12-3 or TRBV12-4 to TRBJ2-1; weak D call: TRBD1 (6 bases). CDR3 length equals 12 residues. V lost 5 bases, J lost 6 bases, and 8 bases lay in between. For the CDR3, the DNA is TGTGCCAGCAGTCCAGGGGTCAATGAGCAGTTCTTC. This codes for CASSPGVNEQFF.